This T cell receptor (beta chain) was recorded in a study of radiation and T cells in renal cell carcinoma. Study-wide results and caveats: Compared with controls, irradiated tumors showed greater TCR clonality.

Indicated treatment: treatment-naive control, cytoreductive nephrectomy. Control tumors came from treatment-naive patients without prior radiation. Control tumor donors were several females and 10 to 12 males, median age roughly 57 years. As regards this clone: Its antigen is unknown.

Repertoires were generated with immunoSEQ multiplex PCR, while TCRdb's copy carries only in-frame clones and drops some. The sample consists of approximately 8,400 clones, about 60% of them appearing once. CDR1 is MNHNY and CDR2 is SVGAGI in the germline V gene (reference sequence). The V gene lost 2 bases and the J gene lost 1 base, with 7 bases spanning the gap. The CDR3 loop spans 14 amino acids. Sequenced material: tumor tissue, taken from a patient whose treatment was nephrectomy without radiotherapy. V and J are TRBV6-6 and TRBJ2-3; no clear D gene. The receptor was derived from a man in his sixties with renal cell carcinoma. The DNA for the CDR3 is TGTGCCAGCAGTTACATCGGTGGCACAGATACGCAGTATTTT. Its translation is CASSYIGGTDTQYF.